The clone carrying this T cell receptor beta chain occurred many times. Its antigen is unknown. Described time point: sample taken at primary tumor resection. In each case, whole RNA from tumor, nontumor lung or frozen PBMC was sequenced unsorted. More than 70 TRACERx patients with early, untreated non-small cell lung cancer donated samples. The data belong to a study of spatial heterogeneity in lung cancer. Turning to the study itself: Detection consistently captured more beta-chain sequences than alpha-chain sequences.

CDR1 is DFQATT, CDR2 SNEGSKA, per germline (reference sequence). The CDR3 covers 16 residues. The V gene end was trimmed by 5 bases and the J gene end by 5 bases; junction bases not matched to a gene: 12. Study findings and constraints: At resection, ubiquitous expanded tumor TCRs appeared in blood more than at follow-up.

Unique molecular identifiers tagged every individual TCR cDNA molecule. TCRdb reprocessed the 5' RACE reads via MiXCR and lists one record per CDR3 protein. The repertoire holds tens of thousands of distinct CDR3 sequences, 4% to 6% seen once, with roughly 26% in the top ten. This chain links TRBV20-1 with TRBJ2-5; 12 bases are shared with TRBD2. This sequence was found in a female donor with early-stage non-small cell lung cancer. Sequenced material: PBMCs, taken at surgery. The CDR3 nucleotides are TGCAGTGCTCTACGGGAGACTAGCGGGAGTGACGAGACCCAGTACTTC. Translation gives CSALRETSGSDETQYF.